This T cell receptor beta chain was observed in a study of beta chain features in type 1 diabetes. Germline-derived CDR1 and CDR2 are LNHDA and SQIVND (reference sequence). This CDR3 region has 15 residues. V lost 11 bases to trimming and J lost 4 bases; unmatched junction nucleotides: 13. Study results and caveats: Researchers report that Type 1 diabetes patients had moderately but significantly shorter TCRB CDR3s across all four CD4+ subsets. A possible short-template PCR bias applies equally to patients and controls.

This clone was counted only a few times. Its antigen remains unknown. What was sequenced were expressed TCRB transcripts, since all of the isolated RNA had been reverse transcribed. Sequencing used immunoSEQ multiplex PCR; TCRdb keeps in-frame clones, though not all of them. This sample yields 140,000 to 150,000 clones, of which about 10% are seen a single time; approximately 1.3% belongs to the top ten. Sequenced input: naive CD4+ T cells from blood. The rearrangement uses TRBV19 and TRBJ2-2; 7 bases agree with TRBD2. This sequence was found in a man younger than 30 in good health. CDR3 protein: CAGPPREGSTGELFF. The CDR3 DNA reads as TGTGCCGGACCCCCAAGGGAGGGGAGCACCGGGGAGCTGTTTTTT.